The next 9 T cell receptor beta chains were all read from a single sample in a study of T-cell reconstitution after alpha-beta-depleted transplantation in children. The library targeted TCRbeta and was prepared with unique molecular identifiers. Each CDR3 protein gets one entry after TCRdb re-called the PCR reads with MiXCR. The repertoire holds about 500,000 distinct CDR3 sequences, with approximately 30% as singletons. The source was PBMCs from the stem cell graft donor, collected from the stem cell graft. Receptors originate from a human donor who donated a stem cell graft to a child with aplastic anemia.

This clonotype occurred many times. One end of the junction is discordant with germline, which a read error may explain. The chain has TRBV5-1 and TRBJ2-1; 9 nucleotides agree with TRBD2. CDR1 and CDR2 from the germline V gene are SGHRS and YFSETQ. The CDR3 consists of 15 residues. The CDR3 loop reads CASSLGAGGYNEQFF. Here the CDR3 DNA reads TGTGCCAGCAGTTTAGGAGCGGGGGGATACAATGAGCAGTTCTTC.

This clonotype was detected a few times. The V gene is TRBV10-3, the J gene TRBJ1-2, with 10 positions matching TRBD1. With V trimmed by 6 bases and J by 2 bases, 3 bases remained unmatched. The CDR3 covers 14 residues. Germline assignment: CDR1 ENHRY and CDR2 SYGVKD. The CDR3 sequence: CAIRRTGGNYGYTF. CDR3 sequence (DNA): TGTGCCATCAGACGGACAGGGGGAAACTATGGCTACACCTTC.

This clonotype was counted a few times. The chain joins TRBV5-1 to TRBJ1-5; D may be TRBD1 (5 bases). Germline V gene data show CDR1 as SGHRS and CDR2 as YFSETQ. The CDR3 loop spans 16 amino acids. Trimming took 3 bases from V and 3 from J, leaving 16 bases between them. DNA of the CDR3: TGCGCCAGCAGCTCGGGGGACGGGAACTTCAATCAGCCCCAGCATTTT. Amino acid sequence: CASSSGDGNFNQPQHF.

This clonotype was found a few times. This chain connects TRBV5-1 to TRBJ2-1; a weak D match, TRBD2 (5 bases). The germline gives CDR1 SGHRS, CDR2 YFSETQ. This CDR3 region has 14 residues. The V gene lost 4 bases and the J gene lost 4 bases, with 12 bases spanning the gap. CDR3 nucleotides: TGCGCCAGCAGCGGAGGACTGTTTTACAATGAGCAGTTCTTC. Amino acids: CASSGGLFYNEQFF.

This clonotype was detected only a few times. The J gene is TRBJ1-2, the V gene TRBV19; TRBD1 aligns across 8 bases. This CDR3 contains 16 residues. Germline values: CDR1 LNHDA, CDR2 SQIVND (reference sequence). J was trimmed by 3 bases and V by 1 base; bases with no gene match: 7. The CDR3 sequence is CASSIAGDRWDYGYTF. For the CDR3, the DNA is TGTGCCAGTAGTATAGCCGGGGACAGGTGGGACTATGGCTACACCTTC.

The CDR3 DNA reads as TGTGCCAGTAGTAACCAGGACAGGGGCATGAACACTGAAGCTTTCTTT. It encodes CASSNQDRGMNTEAFF. The genes are TRBV19 and TRBJ1-1, with 9 bases that match TRBD1. V shed 4 bases, J shed 0 bases, and the junction held 6 bases outside the gene matches. Germline V gene sequence: CDR1 LNHDA, CDR2 SQIVND (reference sequence). This CDR3 spans 16 amino acids. The full variable domain, in which reference TRBV19 and TRBJ1-1 provide the parts outside the CDR3, is DGGITQSPKYLFRKEGQNVTLSCEQNLNHDAMYWYRQDPGQGLRLIYYSQIVNDFQKGDIAEGYSVSREKKESFPLTVTSAQKNPTAFYLCASSNQDRGMNTEAFFGQGTRLTVV.

The chain is built from TRBV11-2 and TRBJ2-7; weak D call: TRBD1 (5 bases). CDR1 is SGHAT, CDR2 FQNNGV, per germline. Trimming took off 5 bases at V and 0 bases at J, with 14 bases between the two ends. CDR3 length: 15 amino acids. CDR3 DNA: TGTGCCAGCAGCCGAGCTGCAGGGCCCTCCTACGAGCAGTACTTC. Encoded protein: CASSRAAGPSYEQYF.

The chain couples TRBV4-3 to TRBJ2-4, with 7 bases aligning to TRBD1. CDR3 size: 14 residues. The V gene end was trimmed by 3 bases and the J gene end by 7 bases; junction bases not matched to a gene: 6. Germline V gene sequence: CDR1 LGHNA, CDR2 YSLEER. CDR3 loop: CASSQDQTGNIQYF. For the CDR3, the DNA is TGCGCCAGCAGCCAGGATCAGACAGGGAACATTCAGTACTTC.

This clonotype was counted once. The V gene is TRBV5-1, the J gene TRBJ1-3; D not certain. Germline values: CDR1 SGHRS, CDR2 YFSETQ. The CDR3 covers 15 residues. Trimming took off 4 bases at V and 2 bases at J, with 13 bases between the two ends. CDR3 residues: CASSPLGTPGNTIYF. The CDR3 DNA follows: TGCGCCAGCAGCCCATTGGGCACTCCTGGAAACACCATATATTTT.